The subject of this entry is one T cell receptor beta chain. This clonotype was detected many times. There is no known antigen for this receptor. Per-nucleotide qualities are absent, and no much larger clonotype sits a single base away. RNA was isolated from bulk, unsorted tissue, and RNA quality was assessed with a NanoDrop ND-1000 and an Agilent 2100. Distant non-tumor tissue taken more than 3 cm from the tumor edge was used as the normal lung sample. All donors had newly diagnosed lung cancer, had not received prior chemotherapy, and were admitted for thoracic surgery in China between August and November 2014. Patients with previous radiotherapy or chemotherapy, or with another concurrent cancer, were excluded from the study. Pieces of surgical tissue measuring about 1-2 cm3 were kept in RNAlater solution and stored at -80 degrees C until use. This specimen belongs to a study of tumor and adjacent non-tumor tissue in lung cancer (dated by TCRdb to between 2018 and 2020). A note on the overall study: By cancer type, the cohort comprised eleven to twelve adenocarcinoma patients, 2 squamous cell carcinoma patients and 1 small cell lung cancer patient. The study compared bulk TCRbeta repertoires from lung tumor tissue and matched distant non-tumor lung tissue of around 14 lung cancer patients. The approximately 15 patients were aged roughly 31 to 80 years, included around ten men and 5 women, and had TNM stage I to III disease. In total, sequencing yielded some 130 million productive TCRbeta reads, which works out to an average of approximately 4 million reads per sample. About 30 paired specimens, one tumor and one normal lung sample per patient, were profiled by TCRbeta CDR3 sequencing.

According to the germline V gene, CDR1 reads SGHTA and CDR2 reads FQGNSA. Trimming at the junction amounts to 5 bases on V and 2 bases on J, and the germline ends lie 11 bases apart. The CDR3 numbers 14 residues from cysteine through phenylalanine. The sequence is cut down to CDR3 DNA, 42 bases in frame from base 1. The library was built by means of multiplex PCR. Sequencing relied on an Illumina HiSeq 2500. TCRbeta libraries were constructed through three rounds of nested PCR with primers (Table S4) according to protocols adapted from ARM-PCR. PCR products of 200-500 bp were gel-excised and purified with the QIAquick gel extraction kit before sequencing. The authors processed their data as follows. Reads were cleaned with Trimmomatic, merged with FLASH into complete CDR3 sequences, and assigned to V(D)J germline segments with MiTCR. VDJtools was used to compute clonal diversity as the inverse Simpson's index. In-frame sequences without a premature stop codon were defined as productive reads. TCRdb reran the public reads through fastp at Q25 and MiXCR, keeping productive beta chains. Under each unique CDR3 protein, matching rows form one entry showing the most common genes and DNA. The V and J calls were not made by the authors but by TCRdb's processing. For this sample there are about 50,000 distinct CDR3 sequences; just under 75% appear just once. In total, the top ten clones hold around a quarter of the sample.

Paper-wide results and their limitations: Only approximately 16 patients were included in the cohort, and the need for larger samples and more detailed clinical data was noted by the authors. Because peripheral blood was not sequenced, blood TCRbeta repertoires in the lung cancer patients of the study were not examined. TCR diversity was significantly higher in younger patients, and higher tumor TCR diversity was associated with shorter overall and disease-free survival. A significantly larger cumulative share of the repertoire was made up by the top 100 clones in normal lung than in tumor tissue. Neither the sequencing platform nor unique molecular identifiers are mentioned in the methods. Tumor tissue showed significantly higher TCR diversity (inverse Simpson) than normal lung tissue, at roughly 430 vs 170 (P = 0.0075, Mann-Whitney U test).

The rearranged chain carries TRBV7-2 and TRBJ2-3, with the D gene too uncertain to name. This receptor was identified in a woman aged 55-70 years with non-small cell lung cancer. Sequencing was done on a sample of distant non-tumor lung tissue. The DNA sequence reads TGTGCCAGCAGCCCATCGCGGAACACAGATACGCAGTATTTT. This encodes CASSPSRNTDTQYF.